This TCR beta chain emerged from a study of immune evolution from preneoplasia to lung adenocarcinoma. Study findings and constraints: Top clone share appeared to fall from AAH through AIS, MIA, adenocarcinoma. T cell clonality was higher in KRAS-mutant than EGFR-mutant or wild-type nodules. Later-stage lesions appeared to have more T cells, more diversity, less clonality.

Details on this clone: Its antigen is as yet unknown.

Clones were read by immunoSEQ multiplex PCR, and TCRdb kept only the in-frame ones, dropping some. The table includes thousands of clones, 81% detected once. From germline, CDR1 is SGHTA and CDR2 FQGTGA. This CDR3 is built from 13 residues. Trimming stripped 5 bases from V and 2 bases from J, with 9 bases between. The receptor was isolated from a person aged 50-59 years with lung adenocarcinoma. The V call is TRBV7-3, the J call TRBJ1-1, with D hard to call. What was sequenced was FFPE invasive lung adenocarcinoma tissue. The CDR3 spells CASSPGANTEAFF. In nucleotides, the CDR3 is TGTGCCAGCAGCCCCGGAGCAAACACTGAAGCTTTCTTT.